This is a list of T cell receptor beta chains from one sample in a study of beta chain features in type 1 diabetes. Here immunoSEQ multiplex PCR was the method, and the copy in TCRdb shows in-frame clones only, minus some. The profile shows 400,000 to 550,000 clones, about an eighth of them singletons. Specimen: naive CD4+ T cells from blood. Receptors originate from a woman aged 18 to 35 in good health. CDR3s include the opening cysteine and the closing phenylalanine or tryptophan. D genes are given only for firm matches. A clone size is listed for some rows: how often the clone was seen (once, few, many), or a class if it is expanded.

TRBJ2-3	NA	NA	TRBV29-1	CSVAGLLSTDTQYF	TGCAGCGTTGCGGGACTCCTTTCCACAGATACGCAGTATTTT
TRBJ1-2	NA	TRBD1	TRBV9	CASSPTGDWGYGYTF	TGTGCCAGCAGCCCAACAGGGGATTGGGGCTATGGCTACACCTTC
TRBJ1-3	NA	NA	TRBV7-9	CASSPGNTIYF	TGTGCCAGCAGCCCCGGAAACACCATATATTTT
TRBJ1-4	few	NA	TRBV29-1	CSVVGIREKLFF	TGCAGCGTTGTTGGGATTCGGGAAAAACTGTTTTTT
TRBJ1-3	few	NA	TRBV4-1	CASSQDPRAHSSGNTIYF	TGCGCCAGCAGCCAAGATCCCCGCGCACACTCCTCTGGAAACACCATATATTTT
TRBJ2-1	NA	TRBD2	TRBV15	CATSRAGTRSEQFF	TGTGCCACCAGCAGGGCCGGGACTAGGTCTGAGCAGTTCTTC
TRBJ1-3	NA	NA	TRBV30	CATTRGSGNTIYF	TGTGCTACGACCAGGGGAAGTGGAAACACCATATATTTT
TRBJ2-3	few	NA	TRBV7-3	CASSPLRAVMSDTQYF	TGTGCCAGCAGCCCATTGAGGGCAGTGATGTCAGATACGCAGTATTTT
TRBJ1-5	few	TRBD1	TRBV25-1	CASSASRERGQGQPQHF	TGTGCCAGCAGTGCTTCTCGGGAAAGGGGGCAAGGTCAGCCCCAGCATTTT
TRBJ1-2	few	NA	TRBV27	CASSWDGLIGYTF	TGTGCCAGCAGTTGGGACGGCTTAATTGGCTACACCTTC
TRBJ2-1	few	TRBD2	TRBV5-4	CASSLNGGKAEQFF	TGTGCCAGCAGCTTGAACGGGGGGAAGGCTGAGCAGTTCTTC
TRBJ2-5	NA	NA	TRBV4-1	CASSQNRDRIQETQYF	TGCGCCAGCAGCCAGAACAGGGACCGAATCCAAGAGACCCAGTACTTC
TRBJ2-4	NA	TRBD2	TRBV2	CASTAPGLAGGLFQNIQYF	TGTGCCAGCACCGCCCCTGGACTAGCGGGAGGTCTATTTCAGAACATTCAGTACTTC
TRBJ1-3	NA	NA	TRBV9	CASSVGQPSGNTIYF	TGTGCCAGCAGCGTTGGACAGCCCTCTGGAAACACCATATATTTT
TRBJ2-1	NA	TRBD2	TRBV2	CASREGLAGVNEQFF	TGTGCCAGCAGGGAAGGACTAGCGGGAGTCAATGAGCAGTTCTTC
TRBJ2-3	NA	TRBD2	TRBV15	CATSRGSGSYTDTQYF	TGTGCCACCAGCAGAGGTAGCGGGAGTTACACAGATACGCAGTATTTT
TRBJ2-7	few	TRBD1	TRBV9	CASSVEAGTGSYEQYF	TGTGCCAGCAGCGTAGAGGCAGGGACAGGATCCTACGAGCAGTACTTC
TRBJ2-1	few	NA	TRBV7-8	CASSLLSVRVSRTEQFF	TGTGCCAGCAGCTTATTGAGCGTTAGGGTCTCGCGGACTGAGCAGTTCTTC
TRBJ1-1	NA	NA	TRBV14	CASSQISVGEAFF	TGTGCCAGCAGCCAAATATCGGTTGGTGAAGCTTTCTTT
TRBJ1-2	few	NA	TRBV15	CATSLRQSSNGYTF	TGTGCCACCAGCTTGAGACAGTCTTCTAATGGCTACACCTTC
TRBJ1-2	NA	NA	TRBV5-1	CASSFAAGLNGYTF	TGCGCCAGCAGCTTCGCGGCAGGGCTAAATGGCTACACCTTC
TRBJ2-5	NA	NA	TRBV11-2	CASSLNPGETQYF	TGTGCCAGCAGCTTAAATCCGGGAGAGACCCAGTACTTC
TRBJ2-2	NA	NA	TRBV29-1	CSVQSRATGELFF	TGCAGCGTTCAGAGCAGGGCTACCGGGGAGCTGTTTTTT
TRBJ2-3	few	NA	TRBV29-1	CSATDTQYF	TGCAGCGCTACAGATACGCAGTATTTT
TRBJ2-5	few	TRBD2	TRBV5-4	CASSLSSGSGQETQYF	TGTGCCAGCAGCTTATCTAGCGGGAGCGGTCAAGAGACCCAGTACTTC
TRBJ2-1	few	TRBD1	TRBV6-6	CASSLQGERYNEQFF	TGTGCCAGCAGCCTGCAGGGGGAGAGGTACAATGAGCAGTTCTTC
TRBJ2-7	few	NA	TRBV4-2	CASSQAGTSYYEQYF	TGTGCCAGCAGCCAAGCCGGGACAAGCTACTACGAGCAGTACTTC
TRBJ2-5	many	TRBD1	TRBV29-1	CSVTDRVMQTQYF	TGCAGCGTGACAGACAGGGTGATGCAGACCCAGTACTTC
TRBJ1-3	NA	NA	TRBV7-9	CASSLTGSGNTIYF	TGTGCCAGCAGCTTAACAGGGTCTGGAAACACCATATATTTT
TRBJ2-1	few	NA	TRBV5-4	CASSLPGPNEQFF	TGTGCCAGCAGCTTGCCAGGCCCCAATGAGCAGTTCTTC
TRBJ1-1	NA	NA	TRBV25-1	CASSEWGRAFF	TGTGCCAGCAGCGAATGGGGGAGGGCTTTCTTT
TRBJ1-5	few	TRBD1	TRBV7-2	CASSLGGQLFQPQHF	TGTGCCAGCAGCCTCGGGGGACAGCTCTTCCAGCCCCAGCATTTT
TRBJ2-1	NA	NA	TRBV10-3	CAISDPIVREQFF	TGTGCCATCAGTGACCCCATAGTCAGGGAGCAGTTCTTC
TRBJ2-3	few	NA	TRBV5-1	CASSSFARSTDTQYF	TGCGCCAGCAGCTCGTTCGCCCGATCCACAGATACGCAGTATTTT
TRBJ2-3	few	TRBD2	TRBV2	CASSLQRGTDTQYF	TGTGCCAGCAGTTTACAGCGGGGGACAGATACGCAGTATTTT
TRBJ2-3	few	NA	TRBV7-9	CASSRTGVDTQYF	TGTGCCAGCAGCCGAACCGGGGTAGATACGCAGTATTTT
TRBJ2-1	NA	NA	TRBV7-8	CASNRGGGPYNEQFF	TGTGCCAGCAACAGGGGGGGAGGCCCCTACAATGAGCAGTTCTTC
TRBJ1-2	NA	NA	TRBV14	CASSPQLGPYGYTF	TGTGCCAGCAGCCCCCAGCTGGGGCCCTATGGCTACACCTTC
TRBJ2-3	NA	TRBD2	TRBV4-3	CASSRQGTSGGTSTDTQYF	TGCGCCAGCAGCCGCCAGGGGACTAGCGGGGGGACTAGCACAGATACGCAGTATTTT
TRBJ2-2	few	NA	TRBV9	CASSVGGTATGELFF	TGTGCCAGCAGCGTAGGTGGTACCGCCACCGGGGAGCTGTTTTTT
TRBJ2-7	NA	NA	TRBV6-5	CASSYLQTLHF	TGTGCCAGCAGTTACCTACAGACACTCCACTTC
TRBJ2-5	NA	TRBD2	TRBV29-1	CSVAPRGGWETQYF	TGCAGCGTTGCCCCACGGGGGGGATGGGAGACCCAGTACTTC